The 26 T cell receptor beta chains reported below all come from one sample, sequenced in a study of radiotherapy plus CTLA-4 blockade in lung cancer. The repertoire was sequenced with immunoSEQ multiplex PCR; TCRdb's copy has only in-frame clones and lacks some. The profile covers around 72,000 clones, with roughly three quarters appearing a single time and 7.1% taken by the ten largest. The source material was peripheral blood, sampled from a patient treated with radiotherapy plus ipilimumab. The receptors were sampled from a human donor with non-small cell lung cancer who had a complete response to radiotherapy plus ipilimumab.

J is TRBJ1-3 and V is TRBV10-2; possibly TRBD1 for D (5 bases). Germline V CDR1 and CDR2: WSHSY, SAAADI. This CDR3 contains 14 residues. Trimming removed 8 bases at V and 0 bases at J, with 11 bases between. CDR3 bases: TGCGCCAGCGGACCTGGGGGCTCTGGAAACACCATATATTTT. Residues: CASGPGGSGNTIYF.

This chain links TRBV20-1 with TRBJ1-2; D unresolved. The CDR3 covers 10 residues. Per germline, CDR1 DFQATT and CDR2 SNEGSKA (reference sequence). The V end was cut by 1 base, the J end by 8 bases, with 5 bases between. The CDR3: CSARGSGYTF. CDR3 DNA: TGCAGTGCTAGAGGCTCGGGCTACACCTTC.

This chain uses TRBV18 with TRBJ2-2, with a weak D call TRBD2 (6 bases). From germline, CDR1 is KGHSH and CDR2 LQKENI. The CDR3 runs 19 residues. Trimming took off 0 bases at V and 1 base at J, with 18 bases between the two ends. CDR3 sequence reads: CASSPPGGYLSLNTGELFF. CDR3 DNA sequence: TGTGCCAGCTCACCACCAGGAGGGTATCTCAGCTTGAACACCGGGGAGCTGTTTTTT. Together with reference TRBV18 and TRBJ2-2, the CDR3 gives the full variable domain: NAGVMQNPRHLVRRRGQEARLRCSPMKGHSHVYWYRQLPEEGLKFMVYLQKENIIDESGMPKERFSAEFPKEGPSILRIQQVVRGDSAAYFCASSPPGGYLSLNTGELFFGEGSRLTVL.

The chain is built from TRBV18 and TRBJ1-5; D gene ambiguous. Deletions cut 5 bases from V and 1 base from J, with 21 bases between. Germline V CDR1 and CDR2: KGHSH, LQKENI. The CDR3 consists of 18 residues. The CDR3 loop reads CASSYDPGGTLSNQPQHF. The CDR3 DNA follows: TGTGCCAGCTCATACGACCCGGGAGGCACCTTAAGCAATCAGCCCCAGCATTTT.

The chain joins TRBV7-2 to TRBJ1-2; 8 nucleotides agree with TRBD1. V shed 4 bases and J 1 base; nucleotides not matched to a gene: 2. Germline loops: CDR1 SGHTA, CDR2 FQGNSA. The CDR3 contains 14 residues. Here the CDR3 reads CASSSDRGNYGYTF. CDR3 bases: TGTGCCAGCAGCTCCGACAGGGGTAACTATGGCTACACCTTC.

This sequence joins TRBV15 and TRBJ2-1, with a tentative D call TRBD2 (5 bases). V shed 3 bases and J shed 6 bases, with 18 bases lying between them. The germline gives CDR1 LNHNV, CDR2 YYDKDF (reference sequence). The CDR3 covers 16 residues. The CDR3 sequence: CATSSPGKGASNEQFF. In DNA, the CDR3 is TGTGCCACCAGCAGCCCCGGGAAGGGTGCGAGCAATGAGCAGTTCTTC.

The table lists this clone with a few counts. This chain links TRBV5-1 with TRBJ2-1; TRBD1 matches 9 bases. CDR3 length equals 15 residues. Germline V gene sequence: CDR1 SGHRS, CDR2 YFSETQ. Trimming cost V 1 base and J 4 bases; bases outside gene matches: 3. The DNA of the CDR3 is TGCGCCAGCAGCTTGACGACAGGGGGTTACAATGAGCAGTTCTTC. This sequence encodes CASSLTTGGYNEQFF.

J is TRBJ2-2 and V is TRBV11-3, with no clear D. Germline loops: CDR1 SGHNT, CDR2 YENEEA. The length of the CDR3 is 14 residues. The germline V and J ends were trimmed by 7 bases and 0 bases, with 9 bases remaining between them. The CDR3 reads CASTPAANTGELFF. CDR3 DNA sequence: TGTGCCAGCACACCGGCCGCGAACACCGGGGAGCTGTTTTTT. Drawing the rest from reference TRBV11-3 and TRBJ2-2, the complete variable domain is EAGVVQSPRYKIIEKKQPVAFWCNPISGHNTLYWYLQNLGQGPELLIRYENEEAVDDSQLPKDRFSAERLKGVDSTLKIQPAELGDSAVYLCASTPAANTGELFFGEGSRLTVL.

The genes are TRBV30 and TRBJ2-7, with 9 bases identical to TRBD2. Germline CDR1 is GTSNPN and CDR2 is SVGIG (reference sequence). The CDR3 spans 19 residues. Trimming took 1 base from V and 5 from J; bases not matched to a gene: 21. The CDR3 sequence is CAWSAGRGVYVAGEDEQYF. CDR3 nucleotide sequence: TGTGCCTGGAGTGCGGGGCGGGGAGTGTACGTAGCGGGGGAGGACGAGCAGTACTTC.

V and J are TRBV5-1 and TRBJ1-1; weak D call: TRBD1 (5 bases). The germline CDR1 and CDR2 sequences are SGHRS and YFSETQ. V was cut by 6 bases and J by 0 bases, with 15 bases left in between. The CDR3 is 15 amino acids. CDR3 sequence (DNA): TGCGCCAGCACCCTGGGGGTCGGGGTGAACACTGAAGCTTTCTTT. Translated: CASTLGVGVNTEAFF.

Comments on this clone: A junction boundary mismatches the germline segment, possibly from a read error. This chain joins TRBV7-7 and TRBJ2-3; 10 bases are shared with TRBD1. The CDR3 totals 16 residues. Germline V gives CDR1 SSHAT, CDR2 FNYEAQ (reference sequence). The CDR3 DNA reads as TGTGCTAGCAGCCATCGACAGGGGGCCTCTCCAGATACGCAGTATTTT. It yields the protein CASSHRQGASPDTQYF. Full variable domain (rest looked up from reference TRBV7-7 and TRBJ2-3): GAGVSQSPRYKVTKRGQDVTLRCDPISSHATLYWYQQALGQGPEFLTYFNYEAQPDKSGLPSDRFSAERPEGSISTLTIQRTEQRDSAMYRCASSHRQGASPDTQYFGPGTRLTVL.

This clone was observed a handful of times. The CDR3 sequence is CASGLGQGAQPQHF. The CDR3 DNA is TGTGCTAGTGGTTTGGGACAGGGGGCTCAGCCCCAGCATTTT. The chain joins TRBV12-5 to TRBJ1-5; 10 positions agree with TRBD1. The CDR3 loop spans 14 amino acids. From germline, CDR1 is LGHNT and CDR2 FRNRAP. V lost 1 base, J lost 6 bases, and 0 bases stayed unmatched.

The chain couples TRBV5-4 to TRBJ2-1, with 10 bases aligning to TRBD1. V lost 4 bases, J lost 8 bases, and 6 bases stayed unmatched. Looked up from germline, CDR1 is SGHNT and CDR2 is YYREEE (reference sequence). This CDR3 has 14 amino acids. The CDR3 loop is CASSPGQGIDEQFF. Written as DNA, the CDR3 is TGTGCCAGCAGCCCGGGACAGGGGATCGATGAGCAGTTCTTC.

The chain uses TRBV30 and TRBJ1-5; D ambiguous. The V and J ends lost 1 base and 3 bases respectively, with 7 bases between them. The CDR3 length is 13 residues. Germline CDR1 GTSNPN, CDR2 SVGIG (reference sequence). In DNA, the CDR3 is TGTGCCTGGAGTGGATTGGACAATCAGCCCCAGCATTTT. It specifies CAWSGLDNQPQHF.

This rearrangement joins TRBV2 to TRBJ1-1; possible D gene TRBD1, 5 bases. CDR3 size: 13 residues. V was cut by 7 bases and J by 4 bases, with 13 bases left in between. CDR1 is SNHLY and CDR2 is FYNNEI in the germline V gene. CDR3 nucleotides: TGTGCCAGCACTGGACACCTACTCACTGAAGCTTTCTTT. It specifies CASTGHLLTEAFF.

CDR3 amino acids: CASSLALSGELFF. As DNA, the CDR3 is TGCGCCAGCAGCTTGGCGCTATCGGGGGAGCTGTTTTTT. V usage is TRBV5-1 and J usage is TRBJ2-2, with D hard to call. Germline V gives CDR1 SGHRS, CDR2 YFSETQ. This CDR3 comprises 13 residues. V was trimmed by 0 bases and J by 8 bases, leaving 8 bases between them.

A single count supports this clone. The rearrangement uses TRBV6-5 and TRBJ2-3, with TRBD2 matching 7 bases. Unmatched junction bases numbered 5, after V lost 6 bases and J lost 2 bases. CDR1 and CDR2 (germline): MNHEY, SVGAGI. The CDR3 runs to 14 residues. CDR3 region: CASRTGTNTDTQYF. In nucleotides, the CDR3 is TGTGCCAGCAGAACCGGGACTAACACAGATACGCAGTATTTT.

CDR3 loop: CASSLGLNRGNEKLFF. DNA of the CDR3: TGCGCCAGCAGCTTGGGGCTTAACAGGGGTAATGAAAAACTGTTTTTT. The chain is built from TRBV5-1 and TRBJ1-4; 7 bases agree with TRBD1. Germline V CDR1 and CDR2: SGHRS, YFSETQ. CDR3 length equals 16 residues. With V trimmed by 0 bases and J by 4 bases, 6 bases remained unmatched.

CDR3 DNA: TGTGCCAGCAGCACTAACCGGGACAGTCCCCAGCATTTT. Encoded protein: CASSTNRDSPQHF. The chain couples TRBV7-2 to TRBJ1-5, with TRBD1 matching 7 bases. Looked up from germline, CDR1 is SGHTA and CDR2 is FQGNSA. Losses at the gene ends were 5 bases for V and 10 bases for J; bases not matched to a gene: 8. The CDR3 runs to 13 residues. The full variable domain, its missing parts supplied by reference TRBV7-2 and TRBJ1-5, is GAGVSQSPSNKVTEKGKDVELRCDPISGHTALYWYRQSLGQGLEFLIYFQGNSAPDKSGLPSDRFSAERTGGSVSTLTIQRTQQEDSAVYLCASSTNRDSPQHFGDGTRLSIL.

The CDR3 loop is CASSQDHGSSYNEQFF. The CDR3 DNA sequence: TGCGCCAGCAGCCAAGATCACGGGAGCTCCTACAATGAGCAGTTCTTC. This chain uses TRBV4-1 with TRBJ2-1; maybe TRBD2 (6 bases). The CDR3 spans 16 residues. Trimming took 0 bases from V and 0 from J, leaving 9 bases between them. From germline, CDR1 is MGHRA and CDR2 YSYEKL.

The V call is TRBV7-2, the J call TRBJ1-3; D not resolved. Germline values: CDR1 SGHTA, CDR2 FQGNSA. The CDR3 contains 13 residues. Trimming pared 5 bases from V and 4 bases from J, leaving 9 bases between. CDR3 nucleotide sequence: TGTGCCAGCAGCAATCAATGGGGAAACACCATATATTTT. Translation gives CASSNQWGNTIYF.

This clone has only a few counts. Here the CDR3 reads CASSPGGGSTEAFF. In nucleotides, the CDR3 is TGTGCCAGCAGTCCCGGTGGGGGGAGTACTGAAGCTTTCTTT. This chain connects TRBV6-6 to TRBJ1-1; tentative D call: TRBD1 (5 bases). V was trimmed by 5 bases and J by 5 bases, leaving 15 bases between them. CDR1 is MNHNY and CDR2 is SVGAGI in the germline V gene (reference sequence). The CDR3 is made up of 14 amino acids.

The chain uses TRBV19 and TRBJ2-2; perhaps TRBD1 as D (6 bases). V was trimmed by 5 bases and J by 4 bases, leaving 11 bases between them. This CDR3 is built from 14 residues. Germline loops: CDR1 LNHDA, CDR2 SQIVND (reference sequence). The DNA for the CDR3 is TGTGCCAGTAGTGATATAGGGGGCACCGGGGAGCTGTTTTTT. This translates into CASSDIGGTGELFF.

This clone was observed a few times. This chain links TRBV7-2 with TRBJ1-2; a weak D match, TRBD1 (5 bases). Per germline, CDR1 SGHTA and CDR2 FQGNSA. CDR3 length: 13 residues. The V end lost 4 bases, the J end lost 8 bases, and 14 bases lay between the germline ends. The CDR3 region is CASSSRGGEGYTF. As DNA, the CDR3 is TGTGCCAGCAGCTCTCGGGGGGGAGAGGGCTACACCTTC. Supplemented by reference TRBV7-2 and TRBJ1-2, the full variable domain reads GAGVSQSPSNKVTEKGKDVELRCDPISGHTALYWYRQSLGQGLEFLIYFQGNSAPDKSGLPSDRFSAERTGGSVSTLTIQRTQQEDSAVYLCASSSRGGEGYTFGSGTRLTVV.

This clone was recorded a few times. This rearrangement joins TRBV30 to TRBJ2-1; 10 nucleotides agree with TRBD2. The germline V gene encodes CDR1 GTSNPN and CDR2 SVGIG (reference sequence). The J segment lost 8 bases and the V segment lost 2 bases, leaving 9 bases of the junction unmatched. The CDR3 has 15 amino acids. For the CDR3, the DNA is TGTGCCTGGAGTATAGCTAGCGGGAGTTGGGATGAGCAGTTCTTC. This gives the protein CAWSIASGSWDEQFF.

The rearrangement uses TRBV7-2 and TRBJ2-3, with D unclear. The CDR3 runs 14 residues. V was cut by 5 bases and J by 2 bases, with 11 bases left in between. Germline CDR1 SGHTA, CDR2 FQGNSA. CDR3 region: CASSREINTDTQYF. The DNA of the CDR3 is TGTGCCAGCAGCCGAGAGATAAACACAGATACGCAGTATTTT.